The 10 T cell receptor beta chains below all came from one sample that was sequenced in a study of T cells in women clearing cervical HPV infection. TCRdb's copy holds only in-frame clones and misses some; the assay was immunoSEQ multiplex PCR. The sample spans around 30,000 clones; the ten largest clones claim around 2.8%. Input material: blood buffy coat. All receptors derive from a woman between 18 and 70 years old with a cervical HPV16 infection that either progressed to CIN3+ or cleared (not recorded which).

As regards this clone: The read falls 3 residues short of the CDR3 end, and the missing part is taken from the germline J gene. V gene TRBV6-2 or TRBV6-3 combines with J gene TRBJ2-7, with D perhaps matching TRBD2 (6 bases). This CDR3 spans 14 amino acids. Trimming shortened V by 0 bases and J by 3 bases, and 9 bases separated the two germline ends. Looked up from germline, CDR1 is MNHEY and CDR2 is SVGEGT. CDR3 sequence reads: CASSYSLEGYEQYF. Partial CDR3 DNA: TGTGCCAGCAGTTACTCGCTGGAGGGCTACGAG.

Points on this clone: The read is 3 residues too short to cover the CDR3 end, so that end is filled in from the germline J gene. The chain employs TRBV7-9 and TRBJ1-1; D is possibly TRBD1 (5 bases). Looked up from germline, CDR1 is SEHNR and CDR2 is FQNEAQ (reference sequence). The CDR3 is made up of 14 amino acids. Trimming removed 5 bases at V and 2 bases at J, with 12 bases between. CDR3 region: CASSADTANTEAFF. Incomplete CDR3 DNA: TGTGCCAGCAGCGCGGACACCGCAAACACTGAA.

For this clone: The read ends 3 residues before the CDR3 terminus; that terminus is restored from the germline J gene. V is TRBV19 and J is TRBJ1-5; 8 bases agree with TRBD1. This CDR3 region has 16 residues. Trimming cost V 4 bases and J 2 bases; bases outside gene matches: 7. Germline assignment: CDR1 LNHDA and CDR2 SQIVND (reference sequence). The sequenced part of the CDR3 DNA is TGTGCCAGTAGTACGGCCGGACAGGGTGGCAATCAGCCC. It yields the protein CASSTAGQGGNQP. The entire CDR3 sequence reads CASSTAGQGGNQPQHF. Full variable domain (missing parts from reference TRBV19 and TRBJ1-5): DGGITQSPKYLFRKEGQNVTLSCEQNLNHDAMYWYRQDPGQGLRLIYYSQIVNDFQKGDIAEGYSVSREKKESFPLTVTSAQKNPTAFYLCASSTAGQGGNQPQHFGDGTRLSIL.

As regards this clone: The CDR3 extends 3 residues past the end of the read, so its final part is completed from the germline J gene. This chain connects TRBV7-9 to TRBJ2-5; the match to TRBD1 covers 10 bases. V lost 5 bases, J lost 5 bases, and 5 bases stayed unmatched. The germline V gene encodes CDR1 SEHNR and CDR2 FQNEAQ (reference sequence). The CDR3 runs 14 residues. The CDR3 region is CASSGTGVVETQYF. The part of the CDR3 DNA that was read is TGTGCCAGCAGCGGGACAGGGGTTGTCGAGACC.

With respect to this clone: Coverage ceases 3 residues before the CDR3 finishes, and the germline J gene fills in the end. This chain uses TRBV10-2 with TRBJ1-6; D is unresolved. Trimming stripped 2 bases from V and 10 bases from J, with 15 bases between. From germline, CDR1 is WSHSY and CDR2 SAAADI. CDR3 size: 15 residues. The CDR3 bases that were read are TGCGCCAGCAGTGAGAAGGGTCCCGAAAGCTCACCC. Residues: CASSEKGPESSP. In full, the CDR3 reads CASSEKGPESSPLHF.

As for this clone: The read ends 3 residues early relative to the CDR3; the germline J gene fills the gap. J is TRBJ2-5 and V is TRBV20-1; maybe TRBD2 (6 bases). V was shortened by 4 bases and J by 1 base, with 13 bases between the two germline ends. Germline V gene sequence: CDR1 DFQATT, CDR2 SNEGSKA (reference sequence). This CDR3 comprises 14 residues. The CDR3 protein is CSATRGGSQETQYF. The sequenced part of the CDR3 DNA is TGCAGTGCTACTCGTGGGGGGTCCCAAGAGACC.

As regards this clone: Read coverage stops 3 residues before the CDR3 terminus; the germline J gene supplies the remainder. The rearrangement links TRBV20-1 to TRBJ1-2; 7 positions match TRBD1. CDR3 length equals 13 residues. V lost 8 bases, J lost 4 bases, and 10 bases stayed unmatched. In germline, CDR1 is DFQATT, CDR2 SNEGSKA (reference sequence). CDR3 bases read: TGCAGTATGCTAGGGTCAGGGGGCTATGGC. This gives the protein CSMLGSGGYG. The full CDR3 reads CSMLGSGGYGYTF.

As to this clone: Sequencing ends 3 residues short of the CDR3 end; the germline J gene provides the rest. This chain links TRBV7-9 with TRBJ2-1; D is perhaps TRBD1 (6 bases). V was trimmed by 1 base and J by 6 bases, leaving 13 bases between them. CDR1 is SEHNR, CDR2 FQNEAQ, per germline (reference sequence). This CDR3 has 15 amino acids. CDR3 bases read: TGTGCCAGCAGCTTAGTAGGAGGCAGGGGCAATGAG. As protein: CASSLVGGRGNE. The whole CDR3 protein is CASSLVGGRGNEQFF.

Points on this clone: The CDR3 goes on 3 residues after the read ends, and that part is filled in from the germline J gene. The chain carries TRBV19 and TRBJ2-3; D call uncertain. Germline loops: CDR1 LNHDA, CDR2 SQIVND (reference sequence). V was pared by 3 bases and J by 4 bases, with 11 bases between. This CDR3 spans 14 amino acids. The sequenced CDR3 bases are TGTGCCAGTAGTATTAGCAGATGGGCAGATACG. It translates to CASSISRWADT. The entire CDR3 sequence reads CASSISRWADTQYF.

As concerns this clone: The read ends 3 residues before the CDR3 terminus; that terminus is restored from the germline J gene. This sample also contains other DNA sequences that code for the same CDR3. This rearrangement joins TRBV19 to TRBJ1-1; no firm D call. Germline CDR1 LNHDA, CDR2 SQIVND (reference sequence). CDR3 length equals 13 residues. V lost 0 bases to trimming and J lost 1 base, with 3 bases between them. CDR3 residues: CASSIDRNTEAFF. CDR3 bases read: TGTGCCAGTAGTATAGATAGGAACACTGAA.